The 12 T cell receptor beta chains below were found in one sample sequenced in a study of T cell responses to AZD1222 COVID-19 vaccine. Measured with immunoSEQ multiplex PCR; TCRdb has only the in-frame clones, and not every one. The table records approximately 120,000 clones, 70% to 90% of them present only once. Specimen: peripheral blood, collected on day 0 of AZD1222 vaccination. The receptors come from an adult in good health.

This clone was detected a few times. The V and J genes are TRBV7-6 and TRBJ1-6, with D possibly being TRBD1 (6 bases). From germline, CDR1 is SGHVS and CDR2 FNYEAQ. The CDR3 contains 15 residues. Trimming shortened V by 3 bases and J by 7 bases, and 13 bases separated the two germline ends. This CDR3 is CASSLTDRPNSPLHF. The CDR3, as DNA: TGTGCCAGCAGCTTGACGGACAGACCAAATTCACCCCTCCACTTT.

V usage is TRBV11-2 and J usage is TRBJ2-1; 7 bases align to TRBD2. Per germline, CDR1 SGHAT and CDR2 FQNNGV. Losses at the gene ends were 3 bases for V and 4 bases for J; bases not matched to a gene: 6. The CDR3 covers 15 residues. The CDR3 nucleotides read TGTGCCAGCAGCTTCTTTGCGGGAGAGTACAATGAGCAGTTCTTC. Translation gives CASSFFAGEYNEQFF.

The chain combines TRBV18 with TRBJ2-7; D possibly corresponds to TRBD1 (5 bases). V was trimmed by 6 bases and J by 3 bases, leaving 15 bases between them. Germline CDR1 KGHSH, CDR2 LQKENI. CDR3 length equals 14 residues. The chain's CDR3 is CASSQAGISYEQYF. The CDR3, as DNA: TGTGCCAGCTCTCAAGCAGGGATTAGCTACGAGCAGTACTTC.

The CDR3 spells CASSYSSGDTEAFF. The CDR3 DNA sequence: TGTGCCAGCAGTTACTCATCTGGAGACACTGAAGCTTTCTTT. This chain uses TRBV6-6 with TRBJ1-1; no definite D call. The CDR3 is made up of 14 amino acids. The germline V gene has CDR1 MNHNY and CDR2 SVGAGI (reference sequence). V shed 0 bases and J shed 3 bases, with 8 bases lying between them.

This chain joins TRBV2 and TRBJ2-1; TRBD1 agrees at 7 bases. CDR1 and CDR2 from the germline V gene are SNHLY and FYNNEI. The CDR3 length is 15 residues. V shed 3 bases and J 4 bases; nucleotides not matched to a gene: 6. CDR3 DNA: TGTGCCAGCAGTGAGGGACAGAGTCGGTACAATGAGCAGTTCTTC. Its translation: CASSEGQSRYNEQFF.

The chain joins TRBV28 to TRBJ1-1; D remains ambiguous. The germline V gene encodes CDR1 MDHEN and CDR2 SYDVKM. CDR3 length equals 14 residues. The ends were cut back, 5 bases at V and 5 bases at J, with 15 bases in the middle. CDR3 loop: CASSIPGRRTEAFF. CDR3 nucleotides: TGTGCCAGCAGTATACCGGGGAGGCGGACTGAAGCTTTCTTT.

The V gene is TRBV7-9, the J gene TRBJ2-7; either TRBD1 or TRBD2 may supply D (5 bases each). CDR1 is SEHNR, CDR2 FQNEAQ, per germline (reference sequence). The CDR3 consists of 15 residues. V was trimmed by 5 bases and J by 0 bases, leaving 14 bases between them. The CDR3 DNA is TGTGCCAGCAGCGACCGGGACGGTAGCTCCTACGAGCAGTACTTC. As protein: CASSDRDGSSYEQYF.

The chain's CDR3 is CATSSSDTEAFF. In DNA form, the CDR3 reads TGTGCCACCTCCTCCTCGGACACTGAAGCTTTCTTT. The chain has TRBV6-5 and TRBJ1-1; D remains ambiguous. Germline V gene data show CDR1 as MNHEY and CDR2 as SVGAGI. The CDR3 is 12 amino acids. V was pared by 10 bases and J by 3 bases, with 12 bases between.

This chain uses TRBV28 with TRBJ1-1; no reliable D call. The CDR3 extends over 14 amino acids. With 5 bases removed from V and 1 base from J, the gap between germline ends came to 11 bases. In germline, CDR1 is MDHEN, CDR2 SYDVKM. The CDR3 spells CASSRFRWNTEAFF. The DNA of the CDR3 is TGTGCCAGCAGTCGTTTCCGCTGGAACACTGAAGCTTTCTTT.

This chain connects TRBV20-1 to TRBJ2-1; TRBD2 aligns across 10 bases. This CDR3 contains 11 residues. Germline assignment: CDR1 DFQATT and CDR2 SNEGSKA (reference sequence). The CDR3 sequence: CRGAGGNEQFF. CDR3 sequence (DNA): TGCAGGGGAGCGGGGGGGAATGAGCAGTTCTTC.

The CDR3 coding sequence is TGTGCCAGCAGAACGACAGGGGGAAACAATCAGCCCCAGCATTTT. As protein: CASRTTGGNNQPQHF. This chain joins TRBV27 and TRBJ1-5, with 9 positions matching TRBD1. The CDR3 totals 15 residues. Per the germline V gene, CDR1 is MNHEY and CDR2 is SMNVEV (reference sequence). V shed 6 bases, J shed 3 bases, and the junction held 6 bases outside the gene matches.

The CDR3: CASSGYTGGFSDTQYF. CDR3 coding DNA: TGTGCCAGCAGCGGGTACACAGGGGGGTTTTCAGATACGCAGTATTTT. The genes are TRBV5-4 and TRBJ2-3, with 8 bases identical to TRBD1. The CDR3 has 16 residues. The ends lost 4 bases at V and 4 bases at J; junction bases unmatched: 11. Germline V CDR1 and CDR2: SGHNT, YYREEE (reference sequence).